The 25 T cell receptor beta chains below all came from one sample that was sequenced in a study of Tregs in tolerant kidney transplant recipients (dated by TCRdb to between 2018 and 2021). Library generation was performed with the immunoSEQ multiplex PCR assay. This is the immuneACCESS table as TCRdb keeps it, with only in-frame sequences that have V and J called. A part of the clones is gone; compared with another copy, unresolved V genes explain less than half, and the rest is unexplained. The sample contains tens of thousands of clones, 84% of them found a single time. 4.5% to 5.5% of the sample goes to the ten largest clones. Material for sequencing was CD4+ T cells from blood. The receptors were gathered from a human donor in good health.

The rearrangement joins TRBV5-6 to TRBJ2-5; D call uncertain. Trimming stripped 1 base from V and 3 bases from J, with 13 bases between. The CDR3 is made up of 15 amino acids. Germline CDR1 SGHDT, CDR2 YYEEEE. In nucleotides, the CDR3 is TGTGCCAGCAGCTTGCTCCCAGCCAATGAAGAGACCCAGTACTTC. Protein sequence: CASSLLPANEETQYF.

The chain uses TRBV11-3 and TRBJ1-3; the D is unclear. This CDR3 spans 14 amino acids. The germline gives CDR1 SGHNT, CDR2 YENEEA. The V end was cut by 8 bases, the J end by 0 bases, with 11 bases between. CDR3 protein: CASESPSSGNTIYF. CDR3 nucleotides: TGTGCCAGCGAGTCACCGAGCTCTGGAAACACCATATATTTT. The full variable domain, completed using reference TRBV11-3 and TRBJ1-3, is EAGVVQSPRYKIIEKKQPVAFWCNPISGHNTLYWYLQNLGQGPELLIRYENEEAVDDSQLPKDRFSAERLKGVDSTLKIQPAELGDSAVYLCASESPSSGNTIYFGEGSWLTVV.

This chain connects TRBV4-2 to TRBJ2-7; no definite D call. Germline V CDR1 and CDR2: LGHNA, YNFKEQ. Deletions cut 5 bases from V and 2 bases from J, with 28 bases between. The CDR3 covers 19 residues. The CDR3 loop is CASSWHTKMTPPPTYEQYF. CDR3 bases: TGTGCCAGCAGCTGGCATACCAAGATGACTCCACCCCCGACCTACGAGCAGTACTTC.

The CDR3 spells CASSLKRTSGNNEQFF. CDR3 sequence (DNA): TGTGCCAGCAGCTTAAAGCGGACTAGCGGTAACAATGAGCAGTTCTTC. This chain uses TRBV7-3 with TRBJ2-1, with 10 nucleotides matching TRBD2. Trimming cost V 1 base and J 5 bases; bases outside gene matches: 5. CDR3 length: 16 amino acids. The germline V gene has CDR1 SGHTA and CDR2 FQGTGA.

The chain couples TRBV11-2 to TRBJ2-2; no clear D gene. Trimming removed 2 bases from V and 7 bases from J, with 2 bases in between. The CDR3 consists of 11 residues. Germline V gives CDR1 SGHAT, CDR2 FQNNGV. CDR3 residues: CASSLNGELFF. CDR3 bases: TGTGCCAGCAGCTTAAACGGGGAGCTGTTTTTT.

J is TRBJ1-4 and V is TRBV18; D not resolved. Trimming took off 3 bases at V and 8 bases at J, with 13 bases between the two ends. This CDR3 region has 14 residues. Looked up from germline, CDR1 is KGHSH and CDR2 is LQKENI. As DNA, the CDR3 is TGTGCCAGCTCACCTCGTGGGGAGGGAGAAAAACTGTTTTTT. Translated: CASSPRGEGEKLFF.

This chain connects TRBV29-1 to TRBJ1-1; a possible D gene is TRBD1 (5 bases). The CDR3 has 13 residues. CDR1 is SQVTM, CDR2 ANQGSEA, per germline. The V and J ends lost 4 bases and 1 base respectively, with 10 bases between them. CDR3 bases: TGCAGCGTTGGGGGGGTGGCGAACACTGAAGCTTTCTTT. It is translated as CSVGGVANTEAFF.

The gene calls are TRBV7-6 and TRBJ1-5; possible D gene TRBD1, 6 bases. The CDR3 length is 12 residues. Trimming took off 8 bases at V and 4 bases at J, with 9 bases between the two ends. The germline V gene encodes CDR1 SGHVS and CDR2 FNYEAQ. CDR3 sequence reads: CASRGGNQPQHF. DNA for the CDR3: TGTGCCAGCCGAGGGGGTAATCAGCCCCAGCATTTT.

The CDR3 DNA follows: TGTGCCAGCTCACCAATGGACACCGCCGGCGGGGTCCAGTACTTC. It is translated as CASSPMDTAGGVQYF. The chain links TRBV18 to TRBJ2-5; TRBD2 might be the D (6 bases). The CDR3 runs to 15 residues. V lost 2 bases and J lost 10, with 20 bases in between. Germline loops: CDR1 KGHSH, CDR2 LQKENI.

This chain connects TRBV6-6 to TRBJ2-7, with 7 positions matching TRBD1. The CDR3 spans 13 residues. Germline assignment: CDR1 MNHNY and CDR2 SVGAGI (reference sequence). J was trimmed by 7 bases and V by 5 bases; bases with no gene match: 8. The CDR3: CASSAGQVWEQYF. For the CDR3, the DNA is TGTGCCAGCAGTGCCGGACAGGTCTGGGAGCAGTACTTC.

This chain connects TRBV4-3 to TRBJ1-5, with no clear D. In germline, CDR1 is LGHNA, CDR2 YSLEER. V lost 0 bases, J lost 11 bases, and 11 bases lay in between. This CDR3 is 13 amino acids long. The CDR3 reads CASSQEAGRSQHF. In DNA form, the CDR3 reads TGCGCCAGCAGCCAAGAGGCGGGTAGGTCCCAGCATTTT.

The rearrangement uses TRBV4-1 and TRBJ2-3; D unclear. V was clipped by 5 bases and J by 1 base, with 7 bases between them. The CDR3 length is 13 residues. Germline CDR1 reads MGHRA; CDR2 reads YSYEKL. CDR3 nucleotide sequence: TGCGCCAGCAGCAGGATCCGCACAGATACGCAGTATTTT. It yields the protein CASSRIRTDTQYF.

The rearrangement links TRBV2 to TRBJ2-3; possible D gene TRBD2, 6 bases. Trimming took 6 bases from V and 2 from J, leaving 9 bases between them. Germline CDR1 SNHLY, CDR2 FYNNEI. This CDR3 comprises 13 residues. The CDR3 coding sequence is TGTGCCAGCAGCGAGCGGGTCACAGATACGCAGTATTTT. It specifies CASSERVTDTQYF.

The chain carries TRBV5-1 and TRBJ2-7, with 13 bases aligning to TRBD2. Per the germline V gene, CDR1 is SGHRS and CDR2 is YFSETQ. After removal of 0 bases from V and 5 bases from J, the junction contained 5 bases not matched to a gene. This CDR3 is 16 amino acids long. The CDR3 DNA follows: TGCGCCAGCAGCTTGGGACTAGCGGGAGGAAGCCACGAGCAGTACTTC. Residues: CASSLGLAGGSHEQYF.

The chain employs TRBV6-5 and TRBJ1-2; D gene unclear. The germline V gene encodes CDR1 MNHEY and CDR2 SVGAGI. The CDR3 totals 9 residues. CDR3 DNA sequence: TGTGTGTTTGGCTATGGCTACACCTTC. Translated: CVFGYGYTF.

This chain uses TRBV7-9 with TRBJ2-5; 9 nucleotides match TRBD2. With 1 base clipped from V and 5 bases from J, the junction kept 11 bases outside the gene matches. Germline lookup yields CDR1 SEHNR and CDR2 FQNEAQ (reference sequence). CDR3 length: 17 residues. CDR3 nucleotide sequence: TGTGCCAGCAGCTTAGGGACGTTCGCGGGGGGGATGGAGACCCAGTACTTC. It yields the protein CASSLGTFAGGMETQYF.

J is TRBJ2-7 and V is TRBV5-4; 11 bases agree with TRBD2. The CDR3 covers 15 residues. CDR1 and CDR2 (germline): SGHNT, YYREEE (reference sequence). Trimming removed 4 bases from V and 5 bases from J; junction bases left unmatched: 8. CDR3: CASSPNGLAGDEQYF. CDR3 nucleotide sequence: TGTGCCAGCAGCCCTAACGGACTAGCGGGTGACGAGCAGTACTTC.

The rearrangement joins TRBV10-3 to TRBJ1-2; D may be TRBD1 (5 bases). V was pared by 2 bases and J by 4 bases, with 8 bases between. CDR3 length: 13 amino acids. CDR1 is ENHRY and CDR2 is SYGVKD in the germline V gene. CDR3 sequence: CAISEGDSYGYTF. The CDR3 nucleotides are TGTGCCATCAGTGAGGGCGACAGCTATGGCTACACCTTC.

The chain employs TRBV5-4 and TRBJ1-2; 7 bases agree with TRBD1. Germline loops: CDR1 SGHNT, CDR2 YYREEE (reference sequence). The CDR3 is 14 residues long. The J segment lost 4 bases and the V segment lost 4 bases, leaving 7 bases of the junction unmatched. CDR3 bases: TGTGCCAGCAGCCCTTCGGGACAGCCCTATGGCTACACCTTC. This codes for CASSPSGQPYGYTF.

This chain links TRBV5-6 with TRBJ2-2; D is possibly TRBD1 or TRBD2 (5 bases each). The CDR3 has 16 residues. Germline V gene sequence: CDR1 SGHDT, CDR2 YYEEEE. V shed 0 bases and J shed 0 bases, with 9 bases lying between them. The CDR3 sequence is CASSLAGDPNTGELFF. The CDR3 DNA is TGTGCCAGCAGCTTGGCCGGGGACCCGAACACCGGGGAGCTGTTTTTT.

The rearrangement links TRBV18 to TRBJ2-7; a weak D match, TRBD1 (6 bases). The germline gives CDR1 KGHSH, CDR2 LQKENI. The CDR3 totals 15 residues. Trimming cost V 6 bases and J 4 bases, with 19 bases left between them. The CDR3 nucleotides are TGTGCCAGCTCCGAGAATTCCAGGGGTACTTACGAGCAGTACTTC. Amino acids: CASSENSRGTYEQYF.

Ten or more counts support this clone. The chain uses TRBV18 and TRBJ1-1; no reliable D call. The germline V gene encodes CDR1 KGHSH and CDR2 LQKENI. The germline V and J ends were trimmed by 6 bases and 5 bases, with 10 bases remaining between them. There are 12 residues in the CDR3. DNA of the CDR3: TGTGCCAGCTCTCAAGTTGGGACTGAAGCTTTCTTT. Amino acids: CASSQVGTEAFF.

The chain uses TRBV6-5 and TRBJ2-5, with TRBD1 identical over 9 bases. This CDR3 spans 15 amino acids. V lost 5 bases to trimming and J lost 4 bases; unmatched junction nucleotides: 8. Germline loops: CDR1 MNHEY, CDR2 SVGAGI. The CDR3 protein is CASSRTGALLETQYF. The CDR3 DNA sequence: TGTGCCAGCAGTAGGACAGGGGCATTGTTAGAGACCCAGTACTTC.

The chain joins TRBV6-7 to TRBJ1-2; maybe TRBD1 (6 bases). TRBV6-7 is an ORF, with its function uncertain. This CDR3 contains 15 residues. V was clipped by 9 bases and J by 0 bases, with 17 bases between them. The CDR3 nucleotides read TGTGCCAGTAAGACGGACAGAGCAGCTAACTATGGCTACACCTTC. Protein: CASKTDRAANYGYTF.

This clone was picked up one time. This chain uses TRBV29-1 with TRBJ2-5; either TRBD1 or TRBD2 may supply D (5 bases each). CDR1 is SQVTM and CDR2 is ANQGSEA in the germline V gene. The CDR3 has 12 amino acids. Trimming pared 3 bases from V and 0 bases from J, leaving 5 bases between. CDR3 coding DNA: TGCAGCGTTGAGGGGGACCAAGAGACCCAGTACTTC. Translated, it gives CSVEGDQETQYF.